What follows are 21 T cell receptor beta chains derived from one specimen sequenced in a study of T cell responses to AZD1222 COVID-19 vaccine. TCRdb's copy holds only in-frame clones and misses some; the assay was immunoSEQ multiplex PCR. The repertoire holds over 110,000 clones, about 91% seen once, with 9.3% in the top ten. Sequences were derived from peripheral blood, sampled 28 days after the second AZD1222 dose. All receptors come from an adult who received the AZD1222 COVID-19 vaccine.

The chain carries TRBV6-1 and TRBJ1-5; TRBD1 might be the D (5 bases). CDR3 size: 16 residues. Germline V gene data show CDR1 as MNHNS and CDR2 as SASEGT. V lost 3 bases, J lost 7 bases, and 19 bases lay in between. Written as DNA, the CDR3 is TGTGCCAGCAGTGAGCGAGCAGGTGGGGCGGGACAGCCCCAGCATTTT. This sequence encodes CASSERAGGAGQPQHF.

The rearrangement uses TRBV10-3 and TRBJ1-2; TRBD1 is a possible D gene (5 bases). CDR1 and CDR2 from the germline V gene are ENHRY and SYGVKD. This CDR3 is 12 amino acids long. The V end was cut by 5 bases, the J end by 5 bases, with 9 bases between. The CDR3 loop reads CAISPGGYGYTF. For the CDR3, the DNA is TGTGCCATCAGTCCGGGGGGGTATGGCTACACCTTC.

This clone was observed a handful of times. V usage is TRBV28 and J usage is TRBJ1-2, with D maybe TRBD1 (5 bases). Germline loops: CDR1 MDHEN, CDR2 SYDVKM. The CDR3 spans 14 residues. Trimming removed 2 bases at V and 5 bases at J, with 12 bases between. This CDR3 is CASSLPDEGYGYTF. The DNA of the CDR3 is TGTGCCAGCAGTTTACCGGACGAGGGGTATGGCTACACCTTC.

The CDR3 loop reads CAISDQKGGYSIGYTF. For the CDR3, the DNA is TGTGCCATCAGTGACCAAAAGGGGGGATACAGTATTGGCTACACCTTC. The rearrangement joins TRBV10-3 to TRBJ1-2, with D maybe TRBD1 (6 bases). The CDR3 is made up of 16 amino acids. Trimming stripped 3 bases from V and 7 bases from J, with 21 bases between. Per the germline V gene, CDR1 is ENHRY and CDR2 is SYGVKD.

This rearrangement joins TRBV29-1 to TRBJ2-7; D possibly corresponds to TRBD2 (6 bases). Germline lookup yields CDR1 SQVTM and CDR2 ANQGSEA. The CDR3 covers 12 residues. V was pared by 5 bases and J by 6 bases, with 14 bases between. In nucleotides, the CDR3 is TGCAGCGTTTTAACCGAGGGACTCGAGCAGTACTTC. Translating it yields CSVLTEGLEQYF.

In its sample, this clone was seen once. The chain uses TRBV7-9 and TRBJ1-2; D might be TRBD1 (6 bases). CDR1 and CDR2 from the germline V gene are SEHNR and FQNEAQ (reference sequence). The CDR3 is 14 amino acids. V lost 7 bases and J lost 4, with 16 bases in between. The CDR3 spells CASTSQGIGYGYTF. The CDR3 nucleotides are TGTGCCAGCACCTCACAGGGCATCGGCTATGGCTACACCTTC.

The rearrangement uses TRBV7-2 and TRBJ2-1; 8 bases match TRBD1. There are 15 residues in the CDR3. Germline-derived CDR1 and CDR2 are SGHTA and FQGNSA. The junction had 8 bases not matched to a gene; V was cut back by 2 bases and J by 8 bases. The chain's CDR3 is CASSLRQGAWDEQFF. Written as DNA, the CDR3 is TGTGCCAGCAGCTTAAGGCAGGGGGCATGGGATGAGCAGTTCTTC.

This clone was counted a few times. This rearrangement joins TRBV24-1 to TRBJ2-2; D is undetermined. CDR1 and CDR2 (germline): KGHDR, SFDVKD. This CDR3 comprises 13 residues. The germline V and J ends were trimmed by 3 bases and 5 bases, with 6 bases remaining between them. The CDR3 sequence: CATSDDPTGELFF. For the CDR3, the DNA is TGTGCCACCAGTGATGATCCGACCGGGGAGCTGTTTTTT.

The chain uses TRBV9 and TRBJ1-4, with no clear D. V was pared by 0 bases and J by 6 bases, with 15 bases between. CDR1 is SGDLS, CDR2 YYNGEE, per germline. The CDR3 sequence is 16 residues long. Here the CDR3 reads CASSVGNGRTDEKLFF. The CDR3, as DNA: TGTGCCAGCAGCGTAGGTAACGGGCGGACGGATGAAAAACTGTTTTTT.

The chain has TRBV27 and TRBJ1-2, with D tentatively TRBD1 (6 bases). From germline, CDR1 is MNHEY and CDR2 SMNVEV (reference sequence). This CDR3 has 14 amino acids. Deletions cut 3 bases from V and 7 bases from J, with 15 bases between. The CDR3 reads CASSFGGRGGGYTF. DNA for the CDR3: TGTGCCAGCAGTTTTGGGGGCAGGGGAGGTGGCTACACCTTC.

The chain joins TRBV7-2 to TRBJ2-1; 11 positions agree with TRBD2. This CDR3 has 15 amino acids. Losses at the gene ends were 3 bases for V and 6 bases for J; bases not matched to a gene: 4. Per the germline V gene, CDR1 is SGHTA and CDR2 is FQGNSA. CDR3 DNA sequence: TGTGCCAGCAGCTTCCGACTAGCGGGGCTCAATGAGCAGTTCTTC. This sequence encodes CASSFRLAGLNEQFF. Drawing the rest from reference TRBV7-2 and TRBJ2-1, the complete variable domain is GAGVSQSPSNKVTEKGKDVELRCDPISGHTALYWYRQSLGQGLEFLIYFQGNSAPDKSGLPSDRFSAERTGGSVSTLTIQRTQQEDSAVYLCASSFRLAGLNEQFFGPGTRLTVL.

The V gene is TRBV28, the J gene TRBJ1-5, with 11 nucleotides matching TRBD1. With V trimmed by 5 bases and J by 6 bases, 9 bases remained unmatched. Germline CDR1 and CDR2: MDHEN and SYDVKM. This CDR3 contains 16 residues. This chain's CDR3 is CASSPAGQGARQPQHF. The CDR3, as DNA: TGTGCCAGCAGTCCCGCAGGACAGGGGGCTCGTCAGCCCCAGCATTTT.

This chain joins TRBV13 and TRBJ1-1, with a weak D call TRBD1 (5 bases). V lost 6 bases to trimming and J lost 4 bases, with 12 bases between them. CDR1 PRHDT and CDR2 FYEKMQ come from the germline V gene (reference sequence). This CDR3 is built from 13 residues. This CDR3 reads CASRYRLFTEAFF. DNA of the CDR3: TGTGCCAGCAGATACAGGCTTTTCACTGAAGCTTTCTTT.

V and J are TRBV18 and TRBJ2-7, with a weak D call TRBD2 (5 bases). This CDR3 spans 15 amino acids. V was pared by 3 bases and J by 3 bases, with 15 bases between. Germline loops: CDR1 KGHSH, CDR2 LQKENI. In DNA form, the CDR3 reads TGTGCCAGCTCACCCACGGGGTCCCCGTACTACGAGCAGTACGTC. This gives the protein CASSPTGSPYYEQYV.

The chain couples TRBV10-3 to TRBJ2-7; 9 bases map to TRBD1. Germline loops: CDR1 ENHRY, CDR2 SYGVKD. V shed 6 bases, J shed 1 base, and the junction held 4 bases outside the gene matches. This CDR3 comprises 14 residues. Here the CDR3 DNA reads TGTGCCATCAGAAAGACAGGGGGATCCTACGAGCAGTACTTC. Protein sequence: CAIRKTGGSYEQYF.

This rearrangement joins TRBV19 to TRBJ1-1, with TRBD1 matching 9 bases. J gave up 7 bases and V 3 bases, and 3 bases lay outside the gene matches. The CDR3 spans 13 residues. Per the germline V gene, CDR1 is LNHDA and CDR2 is SQIVND (reference sequence). CDR3: CASSIWGQGEAFF. CDR3 nucleotides: TGTGCCAGTAGTATCTGGGGACAGGGTGAAGCTTTCTTT.

This rearrangement joins TRBV7-2 to TRBJ2-2; the D is unclear. Trimming cost V 0 bases and J 5 bases, with 7 bases left between them. The CDR3 covers 14 residues. Germline CDR1 SGHTA, CDR2 FQGNSA. The CDR3 DNA reads TGTGCCAGCAGCTTAGCAATCAGGACCGGGGAGCTGTTTTTT. It specifies CASSLAIRTGELFF.

This chain uses TRBV28 with TRBJ1-5; D perhaps matches TRBD1 (5 bases). Trimming took off 2 bases at V and 7 bases at J, with 9 bases between the two ends. Germline-derived CDR1 and CDR2 are MDHEN and SYDVKM. This CDR3 region has 13 residues. CDR3 amino acids: CASSLTGQQPQHF. CDR3 DNA sequence: TGTGCCAGCAGTTTAACAGGACAACAGCCCCAGCATTTT. The whole variable domain, remainder taken from reference TRBV28 and TRBJ1-5, is DVKVTQSSRYLVKRTGEKVFLECVQDMDHENMFWYRQDPGLGLRLIYFSYDVKMKEKGDIPEGYSVSREKKERFSLILESASTNQTSMYLCASSLTGQQPQHFGDGTRLSIL.

The chain employs TRBV7-9 and TRBJ1-2; TRBD1 aligns across 7 bases. This CDR3 is 14 amino acids long. Germline CDR1 is SEHNR and CDR2 is FQNEAQ (reference sequence). Trimming at V came to 2 bases and at J to 4 bases, leaving 4 bases not matched to a gene. The CDR3 coding sequence is TGTGCCAGCAGCTTATTTGACAGGGCCTATGGCTACACCTTC. Translating it yields CASSLFDRAYGYTF.

This clone was recorded once. At one of its ends the junction is not consistent with the germline gene, which may arise from a read error. The CDR3: CASGPLGSYNSPPHF. The CDR3 region has the DNA TGTGCCAGCGGCCCCTTGGGCTCCTATAATTCACCCCCCCACTTT. The rearrangement links TRBV7-2 to TRBJ1-6; D gene unclear. CDR1 and CDR2 from the germline V gene are SGHTA and FQGNSA. This CDR3 is 15 amino acids long.

The rearrangement links TRBV6-5 to TRBJ1-5; no firm D call. Per the germline V gene, CDR1 is MNHEY and CDR2 is SVGAGI. Trimming left V 11 bases short and J 4 bases short, with 9 bases between. The CDR3 is made up of 11 amino acids. The CDR3 nucleotides read TGTGCCGTAGGAGGGAATCAGCCCCAGCATTTT. Translating gives CAVGGNQPQHF.